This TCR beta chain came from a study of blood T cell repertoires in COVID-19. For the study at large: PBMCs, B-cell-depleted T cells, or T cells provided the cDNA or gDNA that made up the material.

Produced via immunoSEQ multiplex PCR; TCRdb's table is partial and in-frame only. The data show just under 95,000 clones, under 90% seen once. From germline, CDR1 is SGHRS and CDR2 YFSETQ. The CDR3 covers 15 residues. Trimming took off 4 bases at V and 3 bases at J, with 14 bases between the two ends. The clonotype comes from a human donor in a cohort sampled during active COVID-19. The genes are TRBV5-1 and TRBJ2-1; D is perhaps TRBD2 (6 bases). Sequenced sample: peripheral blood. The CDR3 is CASSLVSSGYNEQFF. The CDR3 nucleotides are TGCGCCAGCAGCCTCGTTAGTAGCGGCTACAATGAGCAGTTCTTC.